The rows below give T cell receptor beta chains drawn from one sample of a study of regulatory T cells in long-lasting Graves disease. TCRdb recomputed calls from the multiplex PCR reads with MiXCR, one row per CDR3 protein. Here the sample spans approximately 270,000 distinct CDR3 sequences, 15% to 20% being singletons. This same sample was also taken into another study, of T cells in Graves' hyperthyroidism and ophthalmopathy.

Sequenced material: peripheral blood mononuclear cells (PBMCs), taken at new diagnosis, from a patient treated with antithyroid drugs. Receptors originate from a woman in her twenties or thirties with Graves disease. Both conserved end residues are part of each CDR3. A D gene is named only where the DNA matches it firmly. Not all rows give a size; the values are once, few, many and, for expanded clones, a class.

v_call	d_call	j_call	clone_size	cdr3_nt	cdr3_aa
TRBV20-1	NA	TRBJ2-7	many	TGCAGTGCTCGACGGGATTACTCCTACGAGCAGTACTTC	CSARRDYSYEQYF
TRBV24-1	NA	TRBJ2-7	many	TGTGCCACCAGTGATCAGCCCTCCTACGAGCAGTACTTC	CATSDQPSYEQYF
TRBV7-9	NA	TRBJ2-6	NA	TGTGCCAGCAGCTTATTATGGACAACTTTGCACGGGGCCAACGTCCTGACTTTC	CASSLLWTTLHGANVLTF
TRBV4-1	TRBD1	TRBJ2-5	NA	TGCGCCAGCAGCCGTTACCGGGACAGGGAACGACCAGAGACCCAGTACTTC	CASSRYRDRERPETQYF
TRBV12-3/TRBV12-4	TRBD1	TRBJ2-7	NA	TGTGCCAGCAGTCCAAGGACAGGTTACGAGCAGTACTTC	CASSPRTGYEQYF
TRBV6-5	TRBD1	TRBJ1-2	many	TGTGCCAGCAGTTACTCCCGGACAGGGGGCAGCTATGGCTACACCTTC	CASSYSRTGGSYGYTF
TRBV5-6	NA	TRBJ2-7	many	TGTGCCAGCAGCCTTCCGGGCGGAGTCTACGAGCAGTACTTC	CASSLPGGVYEQYF
TRBV2	NA	TRBJ2-2	many	TGTGCCAGCAGTGAAACAGCGAACACCGGGGAGCTGTTTTTT	CASSETANTGELFF
TRBV27	NA	TRBJ1-6	many	TGTGCCAGCAAGAGGGGACATAATAATTCACCCCTCCACTTT	CASKRGHNNSPLHF
TRBV4-2	NA	TRBJ1-1	many	TGTGCCAGCAGCCAAGATGGGCTCCTAAGTACGGCTTTCTTT	CASSQDGLLSTAFF
TRBV5-1	NA	TRBJ2-1	many	TGCGCCAGCAGGAGGGACAGCCCAGCGGGGAGTGAGCAGTTCTTC	CASRRDSPAGSEQFF
TRBV20-1	NA	TRBJ1-1	many	TGCAGTGCTAGAGTAGGGGGAGTTCACACTGAAGCTTTCTTT	CSARVGGVHTEAFF
TRBV28	TRBD1	TRBJ1-4	many	TGTGCCAGCACTATTGGGACAGGGCATGAAAAACTGTTTTTT	CASTIGTGHEKLFF
TRBV7-8	NA	TRBJ2-2	many	TGTGCCAGCAGAAGGGGTGTGGACACCGGGGAGCTGTTTTTT	CASRRGVDTGELFF
TRBV4-1	TRBD1	TRBJ1-2	many	TGCGCCAGCAGCCAGAGATCCGGGACAGCGGACTATGGCTACACCTTC	CASSQRSGTADYGYTF
TRBV6-9	NA	TRBJ2-3	many	TGTGCCAGCAGTTACTCTAGCGTAGATACGCAGTATTTT	CASSYSSVDTQYF
TRBV5-1	NA	TRBJ2-5	many	TGTGCCAGCAGCCGGGGACGACAAGAGACCCAGTACTTC	CASSRGRQETQYF
TRBV5-1	TRBD1	TRBJ2-3	many	TGCGCCAGCGCCCGGACAGGGGTTAGTGATACGCAGTATTTT	CASARTGVSDTQYF
TRBV6-1	NA	TRBJ1-2	few	TGTGCCACCAAGGGGGGCAGGGCGCGCTCGAGGGGCTACACCTTC	CATKGGRARSRGYTF
TRBV3-1	NA	TRBJ2-5	many	TGTGCCAGCAGCCCGTGGGACTCGGATGAGGAGACCCAGTACTTC	CASSPWDSDEETQYF